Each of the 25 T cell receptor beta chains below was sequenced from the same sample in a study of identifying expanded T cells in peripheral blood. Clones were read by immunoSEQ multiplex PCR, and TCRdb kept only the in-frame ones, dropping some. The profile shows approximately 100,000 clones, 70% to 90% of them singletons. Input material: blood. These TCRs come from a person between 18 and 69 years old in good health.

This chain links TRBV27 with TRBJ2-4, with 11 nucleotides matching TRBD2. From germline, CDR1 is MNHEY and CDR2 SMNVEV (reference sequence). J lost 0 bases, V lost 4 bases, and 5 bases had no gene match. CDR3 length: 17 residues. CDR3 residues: CASSSPLAGVAKNIQYF. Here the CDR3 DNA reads TGTGCCAGCAGTTCCCCACTAGCGGGAGTAGCCAAAAACATTCAGTACTTC.

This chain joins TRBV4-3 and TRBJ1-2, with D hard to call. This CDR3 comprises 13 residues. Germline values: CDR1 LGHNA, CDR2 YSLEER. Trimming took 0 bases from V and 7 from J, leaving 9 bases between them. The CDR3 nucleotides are TGCGCCAGCAGCCAAGAGGTGTGGGGTGGCTACACCTTC. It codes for CASSQEVWGGYTF.

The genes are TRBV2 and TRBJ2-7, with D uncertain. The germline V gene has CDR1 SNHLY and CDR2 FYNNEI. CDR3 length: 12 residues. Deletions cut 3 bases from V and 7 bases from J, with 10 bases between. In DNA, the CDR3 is TGTGCCAGCAGTGACCCCCTCTATGAGCAGTACTTC. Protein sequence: CASSDPLYEQYF.

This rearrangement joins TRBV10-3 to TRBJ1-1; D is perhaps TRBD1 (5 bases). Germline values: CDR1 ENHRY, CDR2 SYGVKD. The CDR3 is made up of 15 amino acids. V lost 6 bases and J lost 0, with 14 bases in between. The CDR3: CAISSTTGVNTEAFF. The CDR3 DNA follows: TGTGCCATCAGCTCTACTACAGGAGTGAACACTGAAGCTTTCTTT.

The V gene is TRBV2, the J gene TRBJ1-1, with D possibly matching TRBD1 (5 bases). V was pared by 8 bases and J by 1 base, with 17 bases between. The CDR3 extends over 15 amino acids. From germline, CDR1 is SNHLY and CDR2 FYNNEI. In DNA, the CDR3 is TGTGCCAGCGCCTGGGGCCCCACAGCGAACACTGAAGCTTTCTTT. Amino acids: CASAWGPTANTEAFF.

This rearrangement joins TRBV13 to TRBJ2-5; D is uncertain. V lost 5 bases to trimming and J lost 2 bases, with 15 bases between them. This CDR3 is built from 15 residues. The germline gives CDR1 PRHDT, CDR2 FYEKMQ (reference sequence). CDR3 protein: CASSETRPPQETQYF. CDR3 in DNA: TGTGCCAGCAGCGAAACGCGGCCCCCTCAAGAGACCCAGTACTTC.

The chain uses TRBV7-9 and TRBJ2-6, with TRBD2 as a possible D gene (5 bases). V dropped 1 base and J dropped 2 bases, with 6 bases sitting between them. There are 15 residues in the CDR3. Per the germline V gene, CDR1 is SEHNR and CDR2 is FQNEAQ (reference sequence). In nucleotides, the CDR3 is TGTGCCAGCAGCTTAGTCGGGGCTGGGGCCAACGTCCTGACTTTC. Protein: CASSLVGAGANVLTF.

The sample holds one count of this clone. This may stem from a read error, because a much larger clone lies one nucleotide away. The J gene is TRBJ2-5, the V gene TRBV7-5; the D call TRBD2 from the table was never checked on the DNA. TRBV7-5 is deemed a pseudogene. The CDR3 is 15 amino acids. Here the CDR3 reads CASSFQRGGGETQYF. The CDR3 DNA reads TGTGCCAGCAGCTTTCAGCGGGGGGGCGGAGAGACCCAGTACTTC.

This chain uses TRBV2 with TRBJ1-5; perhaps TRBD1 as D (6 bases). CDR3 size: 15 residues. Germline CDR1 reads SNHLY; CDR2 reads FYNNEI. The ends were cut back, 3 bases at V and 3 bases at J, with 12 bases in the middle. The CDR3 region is CASSDTGNFNQPQHF. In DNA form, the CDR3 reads TGTGCCAGCAGTGATACAGGGAATTTCAATCAGCCCCAGCATTTT.

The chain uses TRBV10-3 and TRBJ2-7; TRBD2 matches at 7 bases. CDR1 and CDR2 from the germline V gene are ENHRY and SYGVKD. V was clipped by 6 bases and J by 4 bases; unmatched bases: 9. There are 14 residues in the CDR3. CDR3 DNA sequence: TGTGCCATCAGATCTGGCGGGGGAGGGTACGAGCAGTACTTC. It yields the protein CAIRSGGGGYEQYF.

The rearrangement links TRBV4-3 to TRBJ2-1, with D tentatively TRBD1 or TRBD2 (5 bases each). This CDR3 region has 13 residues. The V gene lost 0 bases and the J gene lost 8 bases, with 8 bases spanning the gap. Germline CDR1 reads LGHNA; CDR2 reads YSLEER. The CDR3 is CASSQDRGDEQFF. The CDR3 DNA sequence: TGCGCCAGCAGCCAAGACCGAGGGGATGAGCAGTTCTTC.

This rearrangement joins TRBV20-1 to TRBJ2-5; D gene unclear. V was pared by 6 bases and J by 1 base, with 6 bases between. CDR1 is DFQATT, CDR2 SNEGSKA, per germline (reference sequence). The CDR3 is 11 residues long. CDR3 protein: CSASTQETQYF. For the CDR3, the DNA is TGCAGTGCCAGCACCCAAGAGACCCAGTACTTC.

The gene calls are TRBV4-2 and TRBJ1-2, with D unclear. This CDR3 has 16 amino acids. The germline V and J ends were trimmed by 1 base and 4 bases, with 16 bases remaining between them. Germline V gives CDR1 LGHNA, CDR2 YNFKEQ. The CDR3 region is CASSQGGRPEGYGYTF. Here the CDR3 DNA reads TGTGCCAGCAGCCAAGGTGGGAGGCCTGAGGGCTATGGCTACACCTTC.

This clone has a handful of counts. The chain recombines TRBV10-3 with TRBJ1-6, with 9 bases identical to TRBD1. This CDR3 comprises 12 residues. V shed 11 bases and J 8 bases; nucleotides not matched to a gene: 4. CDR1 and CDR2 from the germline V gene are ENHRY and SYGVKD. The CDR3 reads CAAWTGDSPLHF. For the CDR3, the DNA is TGTGCCGCATGGACAGGGGATTCACCCCTCCACTTT.

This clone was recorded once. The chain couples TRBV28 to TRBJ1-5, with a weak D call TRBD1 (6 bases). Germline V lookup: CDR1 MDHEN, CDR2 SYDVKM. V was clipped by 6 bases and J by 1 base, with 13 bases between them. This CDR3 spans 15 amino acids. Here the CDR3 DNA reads TGTGCCAGCAGATCGGACAGACCAAGCAATCAGCCCCAGCATTTT. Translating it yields CASRSDRPSNQPQHF.

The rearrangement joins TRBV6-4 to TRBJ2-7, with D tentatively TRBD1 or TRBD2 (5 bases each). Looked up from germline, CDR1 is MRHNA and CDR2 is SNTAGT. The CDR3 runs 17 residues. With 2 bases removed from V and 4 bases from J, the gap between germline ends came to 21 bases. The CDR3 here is CASSDEERGFLSYEQYF. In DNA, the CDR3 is TGTGCCAGCAGTGACGAGGAGAGGGGATTTCTTTCGTACGAGCAGTACTTC.

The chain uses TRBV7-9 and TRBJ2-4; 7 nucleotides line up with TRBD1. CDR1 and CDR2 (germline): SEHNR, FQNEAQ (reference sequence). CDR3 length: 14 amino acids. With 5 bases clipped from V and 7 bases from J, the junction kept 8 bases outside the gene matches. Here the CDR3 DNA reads TGTGCCAGCAGCGAGGACAGGTTAAATAACATTCAGTACTTC. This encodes CASSEDRLNNIQYF.

CDR3 DNA sequence: TGTGCCAGTAGTTTTACAGGGTTCGCTGAAGCTTTCTTT. It specifies CASSFTGFAEAFF. This chain connects TRBV19 to TRBJ1-1, with D maybe TRBD1 (6 bases). There are 13 residues in the CDR3. V lost 5 bases to trimming and J lost 6 bases, with 13 bases between them. Germline values: CDR1 LNHDA, CDR2 SQIVND (reference sequence).

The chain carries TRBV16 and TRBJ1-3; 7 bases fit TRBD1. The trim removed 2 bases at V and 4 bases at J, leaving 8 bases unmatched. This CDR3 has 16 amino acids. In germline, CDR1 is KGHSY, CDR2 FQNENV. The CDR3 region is CASSQTSGTAGNTIYF. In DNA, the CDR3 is TGTGCCAGCAGCCAAACCTCCGGGACAGCGGGAAACACCATATATTTT. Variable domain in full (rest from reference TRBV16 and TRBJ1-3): GEEVAQTPKHLVRGEGQKAKLYCAPIKGHSYVFWYQQVLKNEFKFLISFQNENVFDETGMPKERFSAKCLPNSPCSLEIQATKLEDSAVYFCASSQTSGTAGNTIYFGEGSWLTVV.

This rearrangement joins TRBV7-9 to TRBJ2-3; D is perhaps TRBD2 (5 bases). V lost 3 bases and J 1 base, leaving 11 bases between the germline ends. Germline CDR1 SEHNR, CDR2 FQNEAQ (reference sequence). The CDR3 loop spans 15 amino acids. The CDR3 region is CASSFSPGGTDTQYF. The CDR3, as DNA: TGTGCCAGCAGCTTCAGTCCCGGGGGCACAGATACGCAGTATTTT.

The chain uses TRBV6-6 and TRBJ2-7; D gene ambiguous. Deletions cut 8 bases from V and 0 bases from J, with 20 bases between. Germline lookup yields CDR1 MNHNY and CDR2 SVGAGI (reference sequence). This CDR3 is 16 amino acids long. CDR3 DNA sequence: TGTGCCAGCGCCGGCACCCAGTTTTTGAGCTCCTACGAGCAGTACTTC. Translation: CASAGTQFLSSYEQYF.

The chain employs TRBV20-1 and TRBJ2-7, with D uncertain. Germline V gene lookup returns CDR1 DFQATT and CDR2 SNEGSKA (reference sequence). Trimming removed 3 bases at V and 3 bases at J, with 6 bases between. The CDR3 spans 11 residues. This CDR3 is CSASQFYEQYF. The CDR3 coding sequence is TGCAGTGCTAGCCAGTTCTACGAGCAGTACTTC.

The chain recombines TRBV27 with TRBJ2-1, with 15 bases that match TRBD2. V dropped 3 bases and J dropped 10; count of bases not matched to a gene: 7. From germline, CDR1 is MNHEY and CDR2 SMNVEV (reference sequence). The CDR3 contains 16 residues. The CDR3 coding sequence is TGTGCCAGCAGTTTTCCAGGACTAGCGGGGGGGGGCGAGCAGTTCTTC. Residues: CASSFPGLAGGGEQFF.

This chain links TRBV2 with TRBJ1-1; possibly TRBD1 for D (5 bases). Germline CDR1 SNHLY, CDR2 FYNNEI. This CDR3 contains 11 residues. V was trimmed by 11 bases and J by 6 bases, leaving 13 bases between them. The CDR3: CAGTRGAEAFF. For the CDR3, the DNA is TGTGCCGGCACCCGGGGCGCTGAAGCTTTCTTT.

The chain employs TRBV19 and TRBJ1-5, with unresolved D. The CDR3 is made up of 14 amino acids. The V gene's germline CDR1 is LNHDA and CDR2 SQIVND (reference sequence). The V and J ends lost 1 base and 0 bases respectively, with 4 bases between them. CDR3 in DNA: TGTGCCAGTAGTATAGTCGGTAGCAATCAGCCCCAGCATTTT. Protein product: CASSIVGSNQPQHF. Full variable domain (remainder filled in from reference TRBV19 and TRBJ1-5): DGGITQSPKYLFRKEGQNVTLSCEQNLNHDAMYWYRQDPGQGLRLIYYSQIVNDFQKGDIAEGYSVSREKKESFPLTVTSAQKNPTAFYLCASSIVGSNQPQHFGDGTRLSIL.